A single sample is the source of the 12 T cell receptor beta chains below, sequenced in a study of neurological immune-mediated disorders. Time point denoted: longitudinal time-point 2. TCRdb used MiXCR to reprocess the 5' RACE reads, holding one entry per CDR3 protein. This table holds approximately 31,000 distinct CDR3 sequences, about an eighth found once. The material sequenced was PBMCs. These receptors all stem from a woman aged 40 to 49 in good health.

This clonotype was observed at least ten times. V gene TRBV6-5 combines with J gene TRBJ2-3, with TRBD2 identical over 7 bases. Germline V lookup: CDR1 MNHEY, CDR2 SVGAGI. The trim removed 5 bases at V and 10 bases at J, leaving 6 bases unmatched. The CDR3 has 12 residues. The CDR3 region is CASSGGLVPQYF. The CDR3 bases are TGTGCCAGCAGTGGCGGACTAGTTCCGCAGTATTTT.

This clonotype was seen ten or more times. The chain carries TRBV7-2 and TRBJ2-7; possible D gene TRBD2, 5 bases. The germline CDR1 and CDR2 sequences are SGHTA and FQGNSA. This CDR3 contains 13 residues. V dropped 3 bases and J dropped 2 bases, with 8 bases sitting between them. CDR3 bases: TGTGCCAGCAGCTTTACGGGAACCTACGAGCAGTACTTC. This sequence encodes CASSFTGTYEQYF. Drawing the rest from reference TRBV7-2 and TRBJ2-7, the complete variable domain is GAGVSQSPSNKVTEKGKDVELRCDPISGHTALYWYRQSLGQGLEFLIYFQGNSAPDKSGLPSDRFSAERTGGSVSTLTIQRTQQEDSAVYLCASSFTGTYEQYFGPGTRLTVT.

Ten or more counts support this clonotype. The chain couples TRBV10-3 to TRBJ2-5, with TRBD1 as a possible D gene (5 bases). Germline CDR1 ENHRY, CDR2 SYGVKD. Trimming stripped 1 base from V and 5 bases from J, with 14 bases between. This CDR3 spans 15 amino acids. DNA of the CDR3: TGTGCCATCAGTGAGTTACCTACAGGTGGGGAGACCCAGTACTTC. It yields the protein CAISELPTGGETQYF.

Judged by abundance, this clonotype is medium-sized (0.01 to 0.1%). V usage is TRBV5-1 and J usage is TRBJ1-2, with D possibly TRBD1 on 5 matching bases. Germline CDR1 and CDR2: SGHRS and YFSETQ. CDR3 length equals 12 residues. V shed 5 bases and J shed 2 bases, with 7 bases lying between them. The CDR3 DNA follows: TGCGCCAGCAGACAGGAAAACTATGGCTACACCTTC. Translated: CASRQENYGYTF.

This chain links TRBV4-3 with TRBJ2-2; D unclear. The CDR3 length is 15 residues. Trimming stripped 0 bases from V and 5 bases from J, with 10 bases between. From germline, CDR1 is LGHNA and CDR2 YSLEER. The CDR3 reads CASSQEDRSTGELFF. In DNA, the CDR3 is TGCGCCAGCAGCCAAGAAGATCGGAGTACCGGGGAGCTGTTTTTT.

This clonotype appeared many times. The rearrangement uses TRBV5-1 and TRBJ1-1; weak D call: TRBD1 (6 bases). V was pared by 5 bases and J by 1 base, with 12 bases between. The CDR3 consists of 14 residues. Germline V lookup: CDR1 SGHRS, CDR2 YFSETQ. CDR3 amino acids: CASRGGTPNTEAFF. The DNA of the CDR3 is TGCGCCAGCAGGGGCGGGACACCGAACACTGAAGCTTTCTTT.

There are many counts of this clonotype. The V and J genes are TRBV3-1 and TRBJ1-3; D is unresolved. V lost 2 bases, J lost 0 bases, and 11 bases lay in between. In germline, CDR1 is LGHDT, CDR2 YNNKEL (reference sequence). The CDR3 spans 16 residues. The CDR3 is CASSQLGGSSGNTIYF. In DNA, the CDR3 is TGTGCCAGCAGCCAACTGGGAGGCAGCTCTGGAAACACCATATATTTT.

This clonotype came up many times. V and J are TRBV3-1 and TRBJ2-7, with D perhaps matching TRBD1 (5 bases). Deletions cut 4 bases from V and 0 bases from J, with 19 bases between. The CDR3 extends over 17 amino acids. Per the germline V gene, CDR1 is LGHDT and CDR2 is YNNKEL (reference sequence). In nucleotides, the CDR3 is TGTGCCAGCAGCCGCCTAGGGGCAGGCGATAGCTCCTACGAGCAGTACTTC. Translated: CASSRLGAGDSSYEQYF.

Ten or more counts support this clonotype. This chain's CDR3 is CASSLTRGTGELFF. The DNA of the CDR3 is TGTGCCAGCAGTCTTACCAGGGGCACCGGGGAGCTGTTTTTT. This sequence joins TRBV12-3 or TRBV12-4 and TRBJ2-2; a possible D gene is TRBD1 (6 bases). V dropped 5 bases and J dropped 4 bases, with 11 bases sitting between them. This CDR3 contains 14 residues.

This clonotype has ten or more counts. One end of the junction does not line up with germline, which may come from a read error. The chain couples TRBV5-1 to TRBJ2-2, with 7 bases matching TRBD1. Germline V gives CDR1 SGHRS, CDR2 YFSETQ. This CDR3 has 14 residues. The CDR3 nucleotides read TGCGCCAGCAGCATGGGACAGAACGCCGGGGAGCTGTTTTTT. Its protein product is CASSMGQNAGELFF.

There are many counts of this clonotype. The V call is TRBV2, the J call TRBJ1-6; 9 bases agree with TRBD1. J was trimmed by 12 bases and V by 7 bases; bases with no gene match: 16. This CDR3 contains 16 residues. CDR1 and CDR2 (germline): SNHLY, FYNNEI. The CDR3 DNA is TGTGCCAGCATGAGGACAGGGGCGGATCTTGGGGGACCCCTCCACTTT. It translates to CASMRTGADLGGPLHF. The complete variable domain, with remaining parts taken from reference TRBV2 and TRBJ1-6, reads EPEVTQTPSHQVTQMGQEVILRCVPISNHLYFYWYRQILGQKVEFLVSFYNNEISEKSEIFDDQFSVERPDGSNFTLKIRSTKLEDSAMYFCASMRTGADLGGPLHFGNGTRLTVT.

This clonotype was observed many times. The rearrangement joins TRBV5-1 to TRBJ1-2, with 8 bases aligning to TRBD1. The CDR3 consists of 16 residues. Germline CDR1 SGHRS, CDR2 YFSETQ. The ends lost 3 bases at V and 4 bases at J; junction bases unmatched: 11. The CDR3 DNA reads as TGCGCCAGCAGCTCCGATCCGACAGGGGACGGCTATGGCTACACCTTC. Translation: CASSSDPTGDGYGYTF.